These T cell receptor beta chains were read from a single sample in a study of metastatic and nonmetastatic thyroid tumors. MiXCR reprocessed the PCR reads for TCRdb. Here the sample spans around 21,000 clones, 37% being singletons. Input material: tumor tissue. These receptors were obtained from a female donor with papillary thyroid cancer or a benign thyroid nodule (not recorded which). Some clones in this sample may be carry-over from other donors' samples. Each CDR3 is given with its conserved first and last residue. A D gene is named only where the DNA matches it firmly. For some rows the clone size is stated as once, few or many, or as a class when expanded; others skip it.

v_gene	d_gene	j_gene	abundance	CDR3aa	CDR3nt
TRBV6-1	-	TRBJ2-7	-	CASPQSVYEQYF	TGTGCCAGTCCCCAGTCGGTGTACGAGCAGTACTTC
TRBV6-5	TRBD1	TRBJ1-6	-	CASRPARQGMFLNSPLHF	TGTGCCAGCAGGCCCGCCCGACAGGGGATGTTTCTAAATTCACCCCTCCACTTT
TRBV6-2/TRBV6-3	TRBD2	TRBJ2-1	-	CASSYSKLAGYNEQFF	TGTGCCAGCAGTTACTCGAAACTAGCGGGGTACAATGAGCAGTTCTTC
TRBV2	-	TRBJ2-2	few	CASKEQENTGELFF	TGTGCCAGCAAAGAACAGGAGAACACCGGGGAGCTGTTTTTT
TRBV5-1	-	TRBJ2-7	once	CASSLGRGLAYEQYF	TGCGCCAGCAGCCTGGGTAGAGGTCTAGCCTACGAGCAGTACTTC
TRBV9	TRBD2	TRBJ2-1	once	CASSVLPGDSGGFNEQFF	TGTGCCAGCAGCGTCCTCCCGGGGGATAGCGGGGGATTCAATGAGCAGTTCTTC
TRBV6-1	TRBD2	TRBJ2-3	few	CASRPSGSGDTQYF	TGTGCCAGCAGGCCTAGCGGGAGCGGAGATACGCAGTATTTT
TRBV7-3	TRBD1	TRBJ2-2	-	CASSLRQGWPHTGELFF	TGTGCCAGCAGCCTCAGACAGGGGTGGCCCCACACCGGGGAGCTGTTTTTT
TRBV10-2	-	TRBJ1-5	-	CASRARPGQPQHF	TGCGCCAGCAGGGCCCGACCCGGACAGCCCCAGCATTTT
TRBV12-3/TRBV12-4	-	TRBJ2-3	-	CASSGTTDTQYF	TGTGCCAGCAGCGGGACCACAGATACGCAGTATTTT
TRBV2	TRBD2	TRBJ2-1	few	CASRPGLAGPKQFF	TGTGCCAGCAGGCCGGGACTAGCGGGGCCAAAGCAGTTCTTC
TRBV19	TRBD1	TRBJ1-6	-	CASRDRGDSPLHF	TGTGCCAGTAGGGACAGGGGCGATTCACCCCTCCACTTT
TRBV27	-	TRBJ2-3	few	CASSFSSTDTQYF	TGTGCCAGCAGCTTCTCTAGCACAGATACGCAGTATTTT
TRBV6-1	TRBD1	TRBJ1-2	few	CASSDLDRGNYGYTF	TGTGCCAGCAGTGACCTTGACAGGGGTAACTATGGCTACACCTTC
TRBV27	-	TRBJ1-1	few	CASREGGAEAFF	TGTGCCAGCAGGGAGGGTGGGGCTGAAGCTTTCTTT
TRBV15	TRBD2	TRBJ2-1	few	CATSRGLAPQGNEQFF	TGTGCCACCAGCAGAGGACTAGCGCCACAAGGGAATGAGCAGTTCTTC
TRBV7-9	-	TRBJ1-2	few	CASSLTVAEDGYTF	TGTGCCAGCAGCTTAACCGTCGCCGAGGATGGCTACACCTTC
TRBV15	TRBD1	TRBJ1-1	few	CATSRDLRAGGTEAFF	TGTGCCACCAGCAGAGATCTGCGGGCAGGGGGCACTGAAGCTTTCTTT
TRBV11-3	TRBD1	TRBJ1-1	few	CASSLGQGRFGAFF	TGTGCCAGCAGCCTGGGACAGGGCCGGTTTGGAGCTTTCTTT
TRBV10-3	-	TRBJ2-2	-	CAIQGVSTGELFF	TGTGCCATTCAAGGGGTTAGCACCGGGGAGCTGTTTTTT
TRBV20-1	-	TRBJ1-2	-	CSARQVSGYGYTF	TGCAGTGCTAGACAGGTTTCGGGCTATGGCTACACCTTC
TRBV24-1	-	TRBJ2-3	few	CATSDPGSYTDTQYF	TGTGCCACCAGTGATCCCGGGTCTTACACAGATACGCAGTATTTT
TRBV30	-	TRBJ1-2	-	CAWRDVGGYTF	TGTGCCTGGAGGGATGTGGGCGGCTACACCTTC
TRBV6-1	-	TRBJ2-5	few	CASSESYRGGGETQYF	TGTGCCAGCAGTGAAAGTTACAGGGGGGGAGGAGAGACCCAGTACTTC
TRBV2	TRBD2	TRBJ2-1	-	CASTRPGLVIIDEQFF	TGTGCCAGCACCCGACCGGGACTAGTTATTATCGATGAGCAGTTCTTC
TRBV30	TRBD1	TRBJ1-2	-	CAWAGQDYGYTF	TGTGCCTGGGCGGGACAGGACTATGGCTACACCTTC
TRBV11-3	-	TRBJ1-6	-	CASSLDFSSPLHF	TGTGCCAGCAGCTTAGATTTTAGTTCACCCCTCCACTTT
TRBV19	TRBD1	TRBJ1-2	-	CASSRKKTGFDGYTF	TGTGCCAGTAGTAGAAAGAAGACAGGGTTTGATGGCTACACCTTC
TRBV20-1	TRBD2	TRBJ2-1	-	CSAFSVTSARSYNEQFF	TGCAGTGCTTTTTCCGTGACTAGCGCCCGCTCCTACAATGAGCAGTTCTTC
TRBV12-3/TRBV12-4	-	TRBJ1-2	few	CASSFSGRFSYGYTF	TGTGCCAGCAGTTTTTCGGGGCGCTTCTCCTATGGCTACACCTTC
TRBV28	-	TRBJ2-7	few	CASSFLGDSSYEQYF	TGTGCCAGCAGTTTCTTGGGAGACAGCTCCTACGAGCAGTACTTC
TRBV20-1	TRBD2	TRBJ2-2	large	CSARDPTSVATGELFF	TGCAGTGCTAGAGATCCCACTAGCGTGGCCACCGGGGAGCTGTTTTTT
TRBV20-1	-	TRBJ1-6	-	CSARDQPEPSPLHF	TGCAGTGCTAGAGATCAGCCCGAGCCTTCACCCCTCCACTTT
TRBV12-3/TRBV12-4	-	TRBJ1-2	-	CASSFSLAPGGGYTF	TGTGCCAGCAGTTTCTCACTCGCCCCGGGGGGTGGCTACACCTTC
TRBV5-1	-	TRBJ2-7	-	CASSLGSTIYEQYF	TGCGCCAGCAGCTTGGGCTCTACAATCTACGAGCAGTACTTC
TRBV18	TRBD1	TRBJ1-2	-	CASSPSTGALNGYTF	TGTGCCAGCTCACCATCTACAGGGGCATTGAATGGCTACACCTTC
TRBV7-2	TRBD2	TRBJ2-7	-	CASRGSGGAYEQYF	TGTGCCAGCAGGGGTAGCGGGGGGGCCTACGAGCAGTACTTC
TRBV20-1	-	TRBJ2-1	-	CSARDGSRDEQFF	TGCAGTGCTAGAGATGGGTCGCGGGATGAGCAGTTCTTC
TRBV13	-	TRBJ1-2	-	CASSLLGLLNYGYTF	TGTGCCAGCAGCTTACTGGGGCTCCTCAACTATGGCTACACCTTC
TRBV28	-	TRBJ2-7	few	CATGAGTNEQYF	TGTGCCACCGGCGCGGGTACCAACGAGCAGTACTTC
TRBV12-3/TRBV12-4	-	TRBJ1-2	few	CASSSSGAYGYTF	TGTGCCAGCAGTTCCTCGGGGGCCTATGGCTACACCTTC
TRBV11-2	-	TRBJ2-7	-	CASSLVHYGAYEQYF	TGTGCCAGCAGCTTAGTACACTACGGTGCCTACGAGCAGTACTTC
TRBV6-6	-	TRBJ2-1	many	CATQTRSSYNEQFF	TGTGCCACCCAAACACGGAGCTCCTACAATGAGCAGTTCTTC
TRBV7-3	-	TRBJ2-3	-	CASSLNTGPAGTQYF	TGTGCCAGCAGCTTAAATACGGGGCCAGCCGGTACGCAGTATTTT
TRBV6-1	TRBD1	TRBJ2-1	many	CASSTGTGEDNEQFF	TGTGCCAGCAGTACCGGGACAGGGGAAGACAATGAGCAGTTCTTC
TRBV9	TRBD2	TRBJ2-2	-	CASSSGLAGNTGELFF	TGTGCCAGCAGCTCCGGACTAGCGGGGAACACCGGGGAGCTGTTTTTT
TRBV9	-	TRBJ2-2	-	CASSVAYRAGELFF	TGTGCCAGCAGCGTAGCGTACCGGGCCGGGGAGCTGTTTTTT
TRBV19	-	TRBJ2-1	many	CASSHRGGNEQFF	TGTGCCAGTTCCCACCGAGGAGGCAATGAGCAGTTCTTC
TRBV7-2	-	TRBJ1-1	-	CASSVTANTEAFF	TGTGCCAGCAGCGTGACCGCAAACACTGAAGCTTTCTTT
TRBV6-2/TRBV6-3	TRBD1	TRBJ1-2	-	CASKVTGDNYGYTF	TGTGCCAGCAAAGTAACAGGGGATAACTATGGCTACACCTTC
TRBV6-2/TRBV6-3	TRBD1	TRBJ1-4	few	CASSNGQATNEKLFF	TGTGCCAGCAGTAACGGACAGGCAACTAATGAAAAACTGTTTTTT
TRBV6-6	-	TRBJ2-2	few	CASSYEDTGELFF	TGTGCCAGCAGTTACGAAGACACCGGGGAGCTGTTTTTT
TRBV12-3/TRBV12-4	TRBD2	TRBJ2-1	-	CASSPGWGGDRHNEQFF	TGTGCCAGCAGTCCCGGGTGGGGGGGGGATCGACACAATGAGCAGTTCTTC
TRBV10-3	TRBD2	TRBJ2-1	-	CAISDQLAGDNEQFF	TGTGCCATCAGCGACCAACTAGCGGGAGACAATGAGCAGTTCTTC
TRBV7-8	TRBD1	TRBJ1-1	-	CASSSYGQVKTEAFF	TGTGCCAGCAGCTCCTATGGACAGGTGAAAACTGAAGCTTTCTTT
TRBV2	TRBD1	TRBJ1-6	-	CASSRDSRDSPLHF	TGTGCCAGCAGTCGGGACAGCCGTGATTCACCCCTCCACTTT
TRBV6-1	-	TRBJ1-5	many	CASSERGSDQPQHF	TGTGCCAGCAGTGAAAGGGGGTCAGATCAGCCCCAGCATTTT
TRBV2	TRBD1	TRBJ1-2	-	CASSDRGQFYGYTF	TGTGCCAGCAGTGACAGGGGGCAGTTCTATGGCTACACCTTC